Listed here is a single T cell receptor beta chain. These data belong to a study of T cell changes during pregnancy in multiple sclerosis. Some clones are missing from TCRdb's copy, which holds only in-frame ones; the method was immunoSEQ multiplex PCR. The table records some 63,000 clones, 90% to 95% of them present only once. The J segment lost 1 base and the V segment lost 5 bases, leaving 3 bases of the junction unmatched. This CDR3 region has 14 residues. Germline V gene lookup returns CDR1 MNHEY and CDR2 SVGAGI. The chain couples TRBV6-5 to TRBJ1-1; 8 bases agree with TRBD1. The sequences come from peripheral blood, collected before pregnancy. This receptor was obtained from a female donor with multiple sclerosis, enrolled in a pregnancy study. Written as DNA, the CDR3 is TGTGCCAGCAGTCGACAGGGGACGAACACTGAAGCTTTCTTT. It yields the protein CASSRQGTNTEAFF.